A single sample gave rise to the 29 T cell receptor beta chains below, sequenced in a study of cytomegalovirus exposure and HLA in healthy donors (dated by TCRdb to about 2017). Library preparation was by the immunoSEQ multiplex PCR assay. For the multiplex PCR, a mixture combining 60 forward primers for TCR Vbeta segments and 13 reverse primers for TCR Jbeta segments was used. Imported from immuneACCESS, the table was reduced by TCRdb to in-frame sequences with V and J called. These copies leave out some clones; in studies compared against another copy, an unresolved V gene accounts for under half, and the cause of the remainder is not known. The sample table contains some 200,000 clones; only one count was recorded for roughly 78% of them. Roughly 1.4% of the sample is held by the ten biggest clonotypes. Sequenced: PBMCs. The origin of the receptors is a girl under 18 in good health and CMV-seropositive.

This clone was counted between two and nine times. The rearrangement joins TRBV13 to TRBJ2-1, with TRBD2 matching over 7 bases. CDR3 length: 15 residues. V lost 4 bases, J lost 5 bases, and 8 bases stayed unmatched. CDR1 and CDR2 from the germline V gene are PRHDT and FYEKMQ (reference sequence). In DNA, the CDR3 is TGTGCCAGCAGCTCAACCGGGACTAACAACAATGAGCAGTTCTTC. Its protein is CASSSTGTNNNEQFF. The full variable domain, completed using reference TRBV13 and TRBJ2-1, is AAGVIQSPRHLIKEKRETATLKCYPIPRHDTVYWYQQGPGQDPQFLISFYEKMQSDKGSIPDRFSAQQFSDYHSELNMSSLELGDSALYFCASSSTGTNNNEQFFGPGTRLTVL.

The gene calls are TRBV6-1 and TRBJ1-4, with D possibly matching TRBD1 (6 bases). CDR3 length: 14 residues. Trimming stripped 7 bases from V and 12 bases from J, with 21 bases between. Germline values: CDR1 MNHNS, CDR2 SASEGT. This chain's CDR3 is CASNKKGGGGELFF. In DNA form, the CDR3 reads TGTGCCAGCAACAAAAAAGGGGGGGGTGGGGAACTGTTTTTT.

This chain links TRBV6-1 with TRBJ2-5; 7 bases match TRBD2. The CDR3 covers 13 residues. CDR1 MNHNS and CDR2 SASEGT come from the germline V gene. J was trimmed by 1 base and V by 6 bases; bases with no gene match: 2. DNA for the CDR3: TGTGCCAGCAGCCGACTAGCCCAAGAGACCCAGTACTTC. Translating it yields CASSRLAQETQYF.

The chain couples TRBV14 to TRBJ1-3; D remains ambiguous. The V end was cut by 5 bases, the J end by 9 bases, with 17 bases between. The germline CDR1 and CDR2 sequences are SGHDN and FVKESK. This CDR3 has 14 residues. The CDR3 sequence is CASSLPGTRGTIYF. DNA for the CDR3: TGTGCCAGCAGCTTACCGGGAACCCGAGGCACCATATATTTT.

The chain combines TRBV7-8 with TRBJ2-5; D remains unclear. The CDR3 covers 14 residues. The V end lost 5 bases, the J end lost 5 bases, and 15 bases lay between the germline ends. The V gene's germline CDR1 is SGHVS and CDR2 FQNEAQ. The CDR3 sequence is CASSQRGLGETQYF. The DNA of the CDR3 is TGTGCCAGCAGCCAGAGAGGCCTCGGTGAGACCCAGTACTTC. Full variable domain (rest looked up from reference TRBV7-8 and TRBJ2-5): GAGVSQSPRYKVAKRGQDVALRCDPISGHVSLFWYQQALGQGPEFLTYFQNEAQLDKSGLPSDRFFAERPEGSVSTLKIQRTQQEDSAVYLCASSQRGLGETQYFGPGTRLLVL.

V usage is TRBV2 and J usage is TRBJ1-2, with D perhaps TRBD1 (6 bases). Germline V lookup: CDR1 SNHLY, CDR2 FYNNEI. The length of the CDR3 is 13 residues. V gave up 4 bases and J gave up 5 bases, with 11 bases separating them. The CDR3 region has the DNA TGTGCCAGCAGTGTGGCAGGGGAGTATGGCTACACCTTC. Translation: CASSVAGEYGYTF.

This clone was found a few times. The chain combines TRBV2 with TRBJ1-6; 8 positions agree with TRBD1. Germline V gene lookup returns CDR1 SNHLY and CDR2 FYNNEI. Trimming at V came to 6 bases and at J to 13 bases, leaving 14 bases not matched to a gene. CDR3 length equals 15 residues. The CDR3 reads CASSRQGQVLSPLHF. For the CDR3, the DNA is TGTGCCAGCAGCAGACAGGGACAGGTCTTATCGCCCCTCCACTTT.

This clone was seen more than once but under ten times. V and J are TRBV14 and TRBJ2-2; 9 bases agree with TRBD2. Germline trimming cut 4 bases from V and 8 bases from J; bases unmatched to any gene: 5. CDR3 size: 14 residues. Per the germline V gene, CDR1 is SGHDN and CDR2 is FVKESK. CDR3 in amino acids: CASSRPGLAGELFF. The CDR3 DNA reads TGTGCCAGCAGCCGCCCGGGACTAGCTGGGGAGCTGTTTTTT.

This clone has just one count. The CDR3, as DNA: TGTGCCAGCAGTTACTCGACAGACATCTATGGCTACACCTTC. It specifies CASSYSTDIYGYTF. The chain has TRBV6-5 and TRBJ1-2; TRBD1 is a possible D gene (5 bases). V was pared by 0 bases and J by 4 bases, with 9 bases between. Germline lookup yields CDR1 MNHEY and CDR2 SVGAGI. This CDR3 has 14 amino acids.

V usage is TRBV5-1 and J usage is TRBJ2-5, with D perhaps matching TRBD2 (6 bases). Trimming shortened V by 1 base and J by 2 bases, and 9 bases separated the two germline ends. The CDR3 covers 14 residues. Germline V gene data show CDR1 as SGHRS and CDR2 as YFSETQ. CDR3 region: CASSLIAAQETQYF. The CDR3 DNA is TGCGCCAGCAGCTTGATAGCGGCTCAAGAGACCCAGTACTTC.

CDR3 nucleotides: TGTGCCAGCAGCCCTCAGGGGGCTCTTAACTATGGCTACACCTTC. Its protein product is CASSPQGALNYGYTF. The chain couples TRBV7-2 to TRBJ1-2; 8 bases match TRBD1. V lost 5 bases and J lost 1; bases outside the gene matches: 6. Germline CDR1 reads SGHTA; CDR2 reads FQGNSA. This CDR3 has 15 residues.

The rearrangement links TRBV5-1 to TRBJ2-5; 11 bases match TRBD2. The V and J ends lost 0 bases and 2 bases, in that order; junction bases with no gene match: 3. The CDR3 has 16 residues. Germline values: CDR1 SGHRS, CDR2 YFSETQ. CDR3 in DNA: TGCGCCAGCAGCTTGGTCCGACTAGCGGGGCAAGAGACCCAGTACTTC. Translating gives CASSLVRLAGQETQYF.

The rearrangement links TRBV7-2 to TRBJ1-5; 8 positions match TRBD1. Germline CDR1 reads SGHTA; CDR2 reads FQGNSA. After removal of 5 bases from V and 5 bases from J, the junction contained 11 bases not matched to a gene. The CDR3 runs 16 residues. CDR3 protein: CASSRGTGLRDQPQHF. CDR3 bases: TGTGCCAGCAGCAGAGGGACAGGCCTACGGGATCAGCCCCAGCATTTT.

This chain uses TRBV4-1 with TRBJ2-2, with TRBD1 matching over 7 bases. The ends lost 6 bases at V and 5 bases at J; junction bases unmatched: 12. The CDR3 has 16 amino acids. Germline V gene sequence: CDR1 MGHRA, CDR2 YSYEKL. CDR3 DNA sequence: TGCGCCAGCAGAAAAGAGGCCCCAGGGGGTACCGGGGAGCTGTTTTTT. Its protein product is CASRKEAPGGTGELFF.

The V gene is TRBV9, the J gene TRBJ2-2; 11 nucleotides match TRBD1. This CDR3 spans 18 amino acids. V gave up 3 bases and J gave up 5 bases; unmatched junction bases: 12. Germline loops: CDR1 SGDLS, CDR2 YYNGEE. The CDR3 region has the DNA TGTGCCAGCAGCGCTCGCACCTGGACAGGGGGCGCGACCGGGGAGCTGTTTTTT. Its protein is CASSARTWTGGATGELFF.

V gene TRBV10-3 combines with J gene TRBJ2-7; 10 bases align to TRBD1. The junction had 2 bases not matched to a gene; V was cut back by 3 bases and J by 3 bases. The germline CDR1 and CDR2 sequences are ENHRY and SYGVKD. The CDR3 totals 14 residues. In DNA form, the CDR3 reads TGTGCCATCAGTGAAGGGACAGGGGTCTACGAGCAGTACTTC. Amino acid sequence: CAISEGTGVYEQYF.

The chain links TRBV7-2 to TRBJ2-1; D is possibly TRBD1 (5 bases). V lost 4 bases to trimming and J lost 14 bases, with 15 bases between them. CDR1 is SGHTA and CDR2 is FQGNSA in the germline V gene. The CDR3 has 12 amino acids. Here the CDR3 reads CASSSAQSREFF. DNA for the CDR3: TGTGCCAGCAGCTCCGCACAATCCAGGGAGTTCTTC.

This rearrangement joins TRBV5-6 to TRBJ1-6; D gene ambiguous. Germline-derived CDR1 and CDR2 are SGHDT and YYEEEE. CDR3 length: 16 residues. The V and J ends lost 4 bases and 2 bases respectively, with 13 bases between them. CDR3 in amino acids: CASSVRSIPYNSPLHF. The CDR3 region has the DNA TGTGCCAGCAGCGTGAGAAGTATACCCTATAATTCACCCCTCCACTTT.

V gene TRBV9 combines with J gene TRBJ2-3; TRBD2 is a possible D gene (6 bases). V dropped 0 bases and J dropped 1 base, with 9 bases sitting between them. This CDR3 has 15 amino acids. Germline-derived CDR1 and CDR2 are SGDLS and YYNGEE. CDR3 DNA: TGTGCCAGCAGCGTAGTGGAGGGGCGCACAGATACGCAGTATTTT. Translation gives CASSVVEGRTDTQYF.

This clone was counted a few times. The chain is built from TRBV28 and TRBJ2-6, with D tentatively TRBD2 (6 bases). CDR1 is MDHEN, CDR2 SYDVKM, per germline. CDR3 length: 18 amino acids. V lost 5 bases, J lost 0 bases, and 17 bases lay in between. The chain's CDR3 is CASSTPRDTYSGANVLTF. The DNA of the CDR3 is TGTGCCAGCAGTACCCCGCGGGATACTTACTCTGGGGCCAACGTCCTGACTTTC.

This clone was seen only a few times. The rearrangement uses TRBV7-2 and TRBJ2-2, with 9 bases aligning to TRBD2. Germline V lookup: CDR1 SGHTA, CDR2 FQGNSA. The CDR3 covers 17 residues. V was clipped by 8 bases and J by 0 bases; unmatched bases: 10. The DNA of the CDR3 is TGTGCCAGCTCCCGGGGGCCTAGCGGGACGAACACCGGGGAGCTGTTTTTT. This sequence encodes CASSRGPSGTNTGELFF.

The chain carries TRBV7-2 and TRBJ1-4, with 7 nucleotides matching TRBD1. This CDR3 has 15 residues. V lost 3 bases, J lost 5 bases, and 6 bases stayed unmatched. Germline loops: CDR1 SGHTA, CDR2 FQGNSA. The CDR3 nucleotides are TGTGCCAGCAGCTTCCTGACAGGGAGGAATGAAAAACTGTTTTTT. Its protein product is CASSFLTGRNEKLFF.

The chain links TRBV9 to TRBJ2-3; TRBD2 matches at 14 bases. The CDR3 runs to 16 residues. Trimming cost V 0 bases and J 9 bases; bases outside gene matches: 6. Germline V gene sequence: CDR1 SGDLS, CDR2 YYNGEE. CDR3 protein: CASSVATSGGVTTQYF. The CDR3 DNA reads as TGTGCCAGCAGCGTAGCGACTAGCGGGGGGGTGACGACGCAGTATTTT.

V is TRBV7-9 and J is TRBJ1-1; 7 nucleotides agree with TRBD1. Looked up from germline, CDR1 is SEHNR and CDR2 is FQNEAQ (reference sequence). Trimming at V came to 5 bases and at J to 1 base, leaving 19 bases not matched to a gene. This CDR3 contains 19 residues. The CDR3 DNA reads TGTGCCAGCAGCACCGGACAGGTTATTAGGGGGTTATCGAACACTGAAGCTTTCTTT. It translates to CASSTGQVIRGLSNTEAFF.

The J gene is TRBJ1-5, the V gene TRBV7-9; 10 bases map to TRBD1. J lost 4 bases, V lost 5 bases, and 8 bases had no gene match. From germline, CDR1 is SEHNR and CDR2 FQNEAQ (reference sequence). The CDR3 is 16 residues long. The CDR3, as DNA: TGTGCCAGCAGCCCTGGGACAGGGGTATGGAATCAGCCCCAGCATTTT. It encodes CASSPGTGVWNQPQHF.

This clone was observed a single time. The V gene is TRBV30, the J gene TRBJ1-1; D is possibly TRBD1 (5 bases). The CDR3 length is 13 residues. Trimming took off 3 bases at V and 1 base at J, with 9 bases between the two ends. Germline-derived CDR1 and CDR2 are GTSNPN and SVGIG (reference sequence). The CDR3 sequence: CAWSGHQNTEAFF. The CDR3 nucleotides are TGTGCCTGGAGCGGACACCAGAACACTGAAGCTTTCTTT.

The chain carries TRBV7-2 and TRBJ2-7, with D unclear. Germline V gene lookup returns CDR1 SGHTA and CDR2 FQGNSA. V was clipped by 2 bases and J by 1 base, with 12 bases between them. The CDR3 length is 15 residues. In DNA form, the CDR3 reads TGTGCCAGCAGCTTACTGGCGGTCGGTTCCTACGAGCAGTACTTC. Protein sequence: CASSLLAVGSYEQYF.

The chain carries TRBV5-6 and TRBJ1-1, with D possibly being TRBD1 (5 bases). Per germline, CDR1 SGHDT and CDR2 YYEEEE. The CDR3 covers 16 residues. V was shortened by 3 bases and J by 1 base, with 16 bases between the two germline ends. The CDR3 spells CASSSGVPVGNTEAFF. The CDR3 DNA reads TGTGCCAGCAGCTCGGGGGTCCCAGTGGGGAACACTGAAGCTTTCTTT.

V gene TRBV27 combines with J gene TRBJ2-7; 7 bases match TRBD2. V lost 7 bases and J lost 2; bases outside the gene matches: 8. Germline loops: CDR1 MNHEY, CDR2 SMNVEV (reference sequence). The CDR3 has 14 residues. Here the CDR3 DNA reads TGTGCCAGCACCGCTGGGGGGGTTCCCTACGAGCAGTACTTC. Its protein is CASTAGGVPYEQYF.